A single T cell receptor (beta chain) is shown here with its context. This specimen comes from a study of control samples from healthy donors and cancer patients. Trimming removed 6 bases from V and 1 base from J; junction bases left unmatched: 6. Germline V gene data show CDR1 as MNHEY and CDR2 as SVGAGI. The CDR3 covers 14 residues. Generated by immunoSEQ multiplex PCR, the TCRdb table keeps only in-frame clones and is missing some. The sample includes 40,000 to 45,000 clones, roughly 77% of them seen just once. Material: formalin-fixed, paraffin-embedded tissue. J is TRBJ2-7 and V is TRBV6-5, with 7 bases identical to TRBD2. The source is a male donor with melanoma. The DNA for the CDR3 is TGTGCCAGCAGCCTGACTAGCACGTCCTACGAGCAGTACTTC. It specifies CASSLTSTSYEQYF.